This TCR beta chain was captured by sequencing in a study of blood T cells in healthy people across ages. Germline V gene lookup returns CDR1 SGHTA and CDR2 FQGNSA. This CDR3 region has 13 residues. A J-beta primer mix and a sample-barcoded 5' primer were used in a second PCR of about 6 to 12 cycles. TCRdb passed the 5' RACE reads through MiXCR, listing each CDR3 protein once. The sample consists of about 800,000 distinct CDR3 sequences, roughly 64% of them appearing once. Study results and caveats: One million T cells yielded diversity estimates that were considered underestimates. A strong correlation between TCR beta diversity and naive T cell percentage was seen.

Notes on this clonotype: The antigen is not known.

The chain combines TRBV7-2 with TRBJ2-1; a possible D gene is TRBD2 (6 bases). The better agreement between TRBJ2-7 and the DNA end casts doubt on the J call. The material sequenced was blood. The sequence was obtained from a man aged 25-40 years in good health. DNA for the CDR3: TGTGCCAGCCGGGGGAGCTCCTACAATGAGCAGTACTTC. It yields the protein CASRGSSYNEQYF.